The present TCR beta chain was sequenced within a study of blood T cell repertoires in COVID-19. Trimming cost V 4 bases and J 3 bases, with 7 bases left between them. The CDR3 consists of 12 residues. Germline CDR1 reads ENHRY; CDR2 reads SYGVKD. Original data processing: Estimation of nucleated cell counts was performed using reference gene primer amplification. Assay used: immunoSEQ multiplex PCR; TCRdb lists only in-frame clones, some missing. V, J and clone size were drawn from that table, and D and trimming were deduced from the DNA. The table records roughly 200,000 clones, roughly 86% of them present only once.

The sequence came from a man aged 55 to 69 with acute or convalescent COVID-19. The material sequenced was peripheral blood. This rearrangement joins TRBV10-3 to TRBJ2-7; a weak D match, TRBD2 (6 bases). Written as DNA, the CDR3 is TGTGCCATCAGTGCGGGACTCTACGAGCAGTACTTC. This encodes CAISAGLYEQYF.